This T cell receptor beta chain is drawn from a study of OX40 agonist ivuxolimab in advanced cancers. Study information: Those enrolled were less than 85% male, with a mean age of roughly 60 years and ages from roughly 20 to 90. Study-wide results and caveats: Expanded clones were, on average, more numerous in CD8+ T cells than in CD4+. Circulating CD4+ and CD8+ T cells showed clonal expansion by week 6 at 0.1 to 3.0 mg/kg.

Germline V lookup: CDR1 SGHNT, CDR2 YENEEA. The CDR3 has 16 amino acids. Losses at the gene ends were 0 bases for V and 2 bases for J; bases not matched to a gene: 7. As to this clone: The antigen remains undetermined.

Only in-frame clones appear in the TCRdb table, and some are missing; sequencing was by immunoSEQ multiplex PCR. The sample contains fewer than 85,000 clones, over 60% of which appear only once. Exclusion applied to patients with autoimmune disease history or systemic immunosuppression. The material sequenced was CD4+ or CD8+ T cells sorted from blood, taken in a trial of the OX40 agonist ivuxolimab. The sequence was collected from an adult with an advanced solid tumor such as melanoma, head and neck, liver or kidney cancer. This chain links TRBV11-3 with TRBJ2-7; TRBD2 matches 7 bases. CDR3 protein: CASSLDGPSGTYEQYF. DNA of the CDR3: TGTGCCAGCAGCTTAGATGGGCCTAGCGGCACCTACGAGCAGTACTTC.